This is a list of T cell receptor beta chains from one sample in a study of cytomegalovirus exposure and HLA in healthy donors. Profiling relied on immunoSEQ multiplex PCR, and the TCRdb table lists in-frame clones only, not all of them. The table lists 150,000 to 200,000 clones, 60% to 80% of them singletons. The source material was PBMCs. These receptors originate from a man aged 40-50 years in good health and CMV-seronegative. CDR3s include the opening cysteine and the closing phenylalanine or tryptophan. The order of the fields is D gene, V gene, J gene, clone size, CDR3 protein, CDR3 DNA. D genes are given only for firm matches. Clone size, where shown, is once, few, many, or a class for clones that have expanded.

d_call: NA; v_call: TRBV10-3; j_call: TRBJ2-7; clone_size: NA; cdr3_aa: CAISEKSGPYEQYF; cdr3_nt: TGTGCCATCAGTGAGAAGTCGGGTCCATACGAGCAGTACTTC
d_call: NA; v_call: TRBV10-3; j_call: TRBJ1-3; clone_size: NA; cdr3_aa: CASKVGVVGNTIYF; cdr3_nt: TGTGCCTCCAAAGTCGGGGTCGTTGGAAACACCATATATTTT
d_call: NA; v_call: TRBV5-1; j_call: TRBJ2-5; clone_size: few; cdr3_aa: CASSLAGARQETQYF; cdr3_nt: TGCGCCAGCAGCTTGGCAGGGGCCAGGCAGGAGACCCAGTACTTC
d_call: TRBD2; v_call: TRBV5-1; j_call: TRBJ2-3; clone_size: NA; cdr3_aa: CASSLHGGSSTDTQYF; cdr3_nt: TGCGCCAGCAGCTTGCACGGCGGGAGCAGCACAGATACGCAGTATTTT
d_call: NA; v_call: TRBV7-3; j_call: TRBJ2-3; clone_size: few; cdr3_aa: CASSILASTDTQYF; cdr3_nt: TGTGCCAGCAGCATCCTAGCGAGCACAGATACGCAGTATTTT
d_call: TRBD1; v_call: TRBV14; j_call: TRBJ2-7; clone_size: few; cdr3_aa: CASSQGTGAVREQYF; cdr3_nt: TGTGCCAGCAGCCAGGGGACAGGGGCGGTGAGAGAGCAGTACTTC
d_call: TRBD2; v_call: TRBV4-1; j_call: TRBJ2-7; clone_size: few; cdr3_aa: CASSQDRTSSTYEQYF; cdr3_nt: TGCGCCAGCAGCCAAGATCGGACTAGTTCTACCTACGAGCAGTACTTC
d_call: NA; v_call: TRBV4-3; j_call: TRBJ2-7; clone_size: few; cdr3_aa: CASSQDRASSYEQYF; cdr3_nt: TGCGCCAGCAGCCAAGACAGAGCGTCGTCCTACGAGCAGTACTTC
d_call: NA; v_call: TRBV11-1; j_call: TRBJ2-7; clone_size: NA; cdr3_aa: CASSLGGQEQYF; cdr3_nt: TGTGCCAGCAGCTTAGGCGGACAGGAGCAGTACTTC
d_call: TRBD1; v_call: TRBV30; j_call: TRBJ1-2; clone_size: NA; cdr3_aa: CAWSQTGGAYGYTF; cdr3_nt: TGTGCCTGGAGTCAGACAGGGGGCGCATATGGCTACACCTTC
d_call: NA; v_call: TRBV25-1; j_call: TRBJ2-1; clone_size: few; cdr3_aa: CASTAGLREQFF; cdr3_nt: TGTGCCAGCACGGCGGGTCTCCGCGAGCAGTTCTTC
d_call: NA; v_call: TRBV9; j_call: TRBJ1-4; clone_size: few; cdr3_aa: CASSAMGGGEKLFF; cdr3_nt: TGTGCCAGCAGCGCCATGGGGGGAGGGGAAAAACTGTTTTTT
d_call: NA; v_call: TRBV5-1; j_call: TRBJ1-4; clone_size: NA; cdr3_aa: CASRPDISATNEKLFF; cdr3_nt: TGCGCCAGCAGACCTGACATTTCTGCAACTAATGAAAAACTGTTTTTT
d_call: TRBD2; v_call: TRBV10-3; j_call: TRBJ2-2; clone_size: few; cdr3_aa: CAISEGRETAGELFF; cdr3_nt: TGTGCCATCAGTGAGGGGAGGGAAACGGCCGGGGAGCTGTTTTTT
d_call: NA; v_call: TRBV7-2; j_call: TRBJ1-5; clone_size: NA; cdr3_aa: CASSLQSNQPQHF; cdr3_nt: TGTGCCAGCAGCTTGCAGAGCAATCAGCCCCAGCATTTT
d_call: TRBD1; v_call: TRBV7-2; j_call: TRBJ1-1; clone_size: NA; cdr3_aa: CASSQDRTPTEAFF; cdr3_nt: TGTGCCAGCAGCCAGGACAGGACCCCTACTGAAGCTTTCTTT
d_call: TRBD1; v_call: TRBV28; j_call: TRBJ2-5; clone_size: NA; cdr3_aa: CASRTTGKGETQYF; cdr3_nt: TGTGCCAGCAGAACGACAGGGAAAGGAGAGACCCAGTACTTC
d_call: TRBD1; v_call: TRBV5-1; j_call: TRBJ2-5; clone_size: NA; cdr3_aa: CASSSLTGQETQYF; cdr3_nt: TGCGCCAGCAGCTCATTGACAGGGCAAGAGACCCAGTACTTC
d_call: TRBD2; v_call: TRBV6-6; j_call: TRBJ2-7; clone_size: NA; cdr3_aa: CASSPAGTSFEQYF; cdr3_nt: TGTGCCAGCAGCCCGGCCGGGACTAGCTTCGAGCAGTACTTC
d_call: NA; v_call: TRBV29-1; j_call: TRBJ2-2; clone_size: NA; cdr3_aa: CSVVKTNTGELFF; cdr3_nt: TGCAGCGTTGTAAAAACGAACACCGGGGAGCTGTTTTTT
d_call: NA; v_call: TRBV18; j_call: TRBJ2-1; clone_size: once; cdr3_aa: CASSPENDERRVLNEQFF; cdr3_nt: TGTGCCAGCTCACCGGAGAACGACGAAAGGAGGGTCTTAAATGAGCAGTTCTTC
d_call: NA; v_call: TRBV4-3; j_call: TRBJ2-6; clone_size: NA; cdr3_aa: CASSQGRGSGANVLTF; cdr3_nt: TGCGCCAGCAGCCAAGGAAGAGGCTCTGGGGCCAACGTCCTGACTTTC
d_call: NA; v_call: TRBV2; j_call: TRBJ2-3; clone_size: NA; cdr3_aa: CASSRESGTDTQYF; cdr3_nt: TGTGCCAGCAGTCGGGAGTCAGGCACAGATACGCAGTATTTT
d_call: TRBD1; v_call: TRBV19; j_call: TRBJ1-1; clone_size: NA; cdr3_aa: CASADRGNTEAFF; cdr3_nt: TGTGCCAGTGCCGACAGGGGAAACACTGAAGCTTTCTTT
d_call: NA; v_call: TRBV28; j_call: TRBJ2-3; clone_size: NA; cdr3_aa: CASSLNRVRGTDTQYF; cdr3_nt: TGTGCCAGCAGTTTAAACAGGGTCCGCGGCACAGATACGCAGTATTTT
d_call: TRBD2; v_call: TRBV10-3; j_call: TRBJ2-5; clone_size: NA; cdr3_aa: CAISEPTRTSETQYF; cdr3_nt: TGTGCCATCAGTGAGCCCACTAGGACTAGCGAGACCCAGTACTTC
d_call: NA; v_call: TRBV5-4; j_call: TRBJ2-5; clone_size: NA; cdr3_aa: CASSLAEGGRAGAQYF; cdr3_nt: TGTGCCAGCAGCTTGGCCGAGGGCGGGCGGGCCGGGGCCCAGTACTTC
d_call: NA; v_call: TRBV5-5; j_call: TRBJ1-1; clone_size: NA; cdr3_aa: CASSLGAMNTEAFF; cdr3_nt: TGTGCCAGCAGCTTGGGAGCGATGAACACTGAAGCTTTCTTT
d_call: NA; v_call: TRBV7-9; j_call: TRBJ1-6; clone_size: few; cdr3_aa: CASSFPGSPLHF; cdr3_nt: TGTGCCAGCAGCTTCCCAGGGTCACCCCTCCACTTT
d_call: NA; v_call: TRBV2; j_call: TRBJ2-5; clone_size: NA; cdr3_aa: CASSPGLAGETQYF; cdr3_nt: TGTGCCAGCAGTCCTGGCCTCGCCGGGGAGACCCAGTACTTC
d_call: NA; v_call: TRBV28; j_call: TRBJ1-5; clone_size: NA; cdr3_aa: CASSLAANQPQHF; cdr3_nt: TGTGCCAGCAGTTTGGCCGCCAATCAGCCCCAGCATTTT
d_call: NA; v_call: TRBV30; j_call: TRBJ1-1; clone_size: NA; cdr3_aa: CAWRLTGFTEAFF; cdr3_nt: TGTGCCTGGAGACTCACAGGATTCACTGAAGCTTTCTTT
d_call: NA; v_call: TRBV19; j_call: TRBJ2-1; clone_size: NA; cdr3_aa: CASSPGGQGGNEQFF; cdr3_nt: TGTGCCAGTAGTCCCGGGGGGCAGGGAGGCAATGAGCAGTTCTTC
d_call: NA; v_call: TRBV11-3; j_call: TRBJ2-7; clone_size: NA; cdr3_aa: CASSLGLLYEQYF; cdr3_nt: TGTGCCAGCAGCTTAGGATTACTCTACGAGCAGTACTTC
d_call: NA; v_call: TRBV20-1; j_call: TRBJ2-7; clone_size: NA; cdr3_aa: CSARPVVEQYF; cdr3_nt: TGCAGTGCTAGACCAGTTGTCGAGCAGTACTTC
d_call: TRBD1; v_call: TRBV18; j_call: TRBJ1-6; clone_size: NA; cdr3_aa: CASSPFPPTGAGDSPLHF; cdr3_nt: TGTGCCAGCTCACCATTTCCCCCCACAGGGGCTGGGGATTCACCCCTCCACTTT
d_call: NA; v_call: TRBV30; j_call: TRBJ1-3; clone_size: few; cdr3_aa: CAWTFIHGKGGNTIYF; cdr3_nt: TGTGCCTGGACATTTATCCACGGGAAGGGAGGAAACACCATATATTTT
d_call: TRBD1; v_call: TRBV27; j_call: TRBJ2-4; clone_size: few; cdr3_aa: CASSRTGGKNIQYF; cdr3_nt: TGTGCCAGCAGTCGGACAGGGGGCAAAAACATTCAGTACTTC
d_call: NA; v_call: TRBV19; j_call: TRBJ1-5; clone_size: few; cdr3_aa: CASSNTGSNQPQHF; cdr3_nt: TGTGCCAGTAGTAATACCGGGAGCAATCAGCCCCAGCATTTT